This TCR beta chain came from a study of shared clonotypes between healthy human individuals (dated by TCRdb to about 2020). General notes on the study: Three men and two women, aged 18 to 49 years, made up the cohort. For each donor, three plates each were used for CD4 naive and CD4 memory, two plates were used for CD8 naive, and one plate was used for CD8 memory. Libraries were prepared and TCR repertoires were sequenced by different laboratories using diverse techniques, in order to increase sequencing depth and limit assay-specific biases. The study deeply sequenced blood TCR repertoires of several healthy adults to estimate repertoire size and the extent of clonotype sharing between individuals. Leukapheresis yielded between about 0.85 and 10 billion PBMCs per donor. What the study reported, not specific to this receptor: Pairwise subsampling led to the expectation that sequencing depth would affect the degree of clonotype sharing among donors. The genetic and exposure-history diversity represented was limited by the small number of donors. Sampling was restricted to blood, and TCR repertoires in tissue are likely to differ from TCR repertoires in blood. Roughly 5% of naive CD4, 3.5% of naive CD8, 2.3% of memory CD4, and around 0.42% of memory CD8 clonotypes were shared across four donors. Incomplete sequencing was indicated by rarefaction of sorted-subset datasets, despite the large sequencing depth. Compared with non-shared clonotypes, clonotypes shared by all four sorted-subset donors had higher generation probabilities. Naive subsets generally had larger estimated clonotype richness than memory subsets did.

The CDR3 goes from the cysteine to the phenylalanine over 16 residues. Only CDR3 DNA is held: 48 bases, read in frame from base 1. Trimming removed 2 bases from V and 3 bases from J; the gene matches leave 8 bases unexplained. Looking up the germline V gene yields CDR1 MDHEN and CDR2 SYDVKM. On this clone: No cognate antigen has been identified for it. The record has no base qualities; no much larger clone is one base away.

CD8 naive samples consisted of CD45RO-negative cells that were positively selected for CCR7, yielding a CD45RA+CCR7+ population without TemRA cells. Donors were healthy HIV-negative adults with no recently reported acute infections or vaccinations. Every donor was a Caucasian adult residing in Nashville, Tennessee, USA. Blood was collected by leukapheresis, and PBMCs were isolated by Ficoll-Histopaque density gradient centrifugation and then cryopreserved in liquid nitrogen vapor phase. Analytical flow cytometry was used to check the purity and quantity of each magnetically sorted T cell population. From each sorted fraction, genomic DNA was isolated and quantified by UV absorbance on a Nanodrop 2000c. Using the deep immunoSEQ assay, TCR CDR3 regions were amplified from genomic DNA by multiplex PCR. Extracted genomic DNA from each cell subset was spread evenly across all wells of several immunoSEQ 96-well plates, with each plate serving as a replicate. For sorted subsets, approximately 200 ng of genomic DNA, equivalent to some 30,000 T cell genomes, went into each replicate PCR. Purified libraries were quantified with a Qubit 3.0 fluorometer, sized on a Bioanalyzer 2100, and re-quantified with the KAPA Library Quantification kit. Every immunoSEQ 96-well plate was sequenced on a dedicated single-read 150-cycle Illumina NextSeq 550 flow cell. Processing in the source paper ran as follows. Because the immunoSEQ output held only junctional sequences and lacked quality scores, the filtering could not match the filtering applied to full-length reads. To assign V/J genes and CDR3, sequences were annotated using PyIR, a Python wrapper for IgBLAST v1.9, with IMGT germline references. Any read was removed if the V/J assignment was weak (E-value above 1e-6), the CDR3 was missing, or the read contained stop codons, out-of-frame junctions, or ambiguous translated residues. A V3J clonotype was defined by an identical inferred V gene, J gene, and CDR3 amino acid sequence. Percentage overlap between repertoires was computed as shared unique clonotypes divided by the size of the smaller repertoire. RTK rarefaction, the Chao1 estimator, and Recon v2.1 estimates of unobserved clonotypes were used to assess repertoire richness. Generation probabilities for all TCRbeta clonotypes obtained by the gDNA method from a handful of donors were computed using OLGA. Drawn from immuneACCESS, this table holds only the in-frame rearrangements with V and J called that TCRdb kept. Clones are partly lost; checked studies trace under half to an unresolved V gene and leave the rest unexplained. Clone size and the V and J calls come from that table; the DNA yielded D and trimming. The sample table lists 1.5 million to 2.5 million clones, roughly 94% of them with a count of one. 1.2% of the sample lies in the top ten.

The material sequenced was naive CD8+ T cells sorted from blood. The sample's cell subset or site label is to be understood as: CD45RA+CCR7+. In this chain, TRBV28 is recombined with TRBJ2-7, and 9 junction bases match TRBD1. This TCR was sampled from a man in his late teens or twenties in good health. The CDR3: CASSLIRQGEGYEQYF. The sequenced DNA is TGTGCCAGCAGTTTAATTCGACAGGGGGAAGGCTACGAGCAGTACTTC. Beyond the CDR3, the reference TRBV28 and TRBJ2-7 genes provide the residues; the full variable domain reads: DVKVTQSSRYLVKRTGEKVFLECVQDMDHENMFWYRQDPGLGLRLIYFSYDVKMKEKGDIPEGYSVSREKKERFSLILESASTNQTSMYLCASSLIRQGEGYEQYFGPGTRLTVT.